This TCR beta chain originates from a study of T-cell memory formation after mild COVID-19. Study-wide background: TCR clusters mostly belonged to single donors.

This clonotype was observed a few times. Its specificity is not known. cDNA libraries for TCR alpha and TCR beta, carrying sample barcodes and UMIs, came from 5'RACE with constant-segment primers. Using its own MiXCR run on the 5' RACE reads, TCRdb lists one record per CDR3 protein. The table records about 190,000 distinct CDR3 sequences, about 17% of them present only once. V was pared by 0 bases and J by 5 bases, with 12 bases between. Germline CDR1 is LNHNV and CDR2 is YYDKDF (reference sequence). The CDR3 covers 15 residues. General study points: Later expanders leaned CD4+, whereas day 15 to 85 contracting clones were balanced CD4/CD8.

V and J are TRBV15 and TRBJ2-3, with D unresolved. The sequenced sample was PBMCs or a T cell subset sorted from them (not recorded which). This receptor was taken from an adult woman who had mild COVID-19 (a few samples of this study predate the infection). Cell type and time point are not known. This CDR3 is CATSREGRVGDTQYF. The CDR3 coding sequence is TGTGCCACCAGCAGAGAAGGAAGGGTTGGAGATACGCAGTATTTT.